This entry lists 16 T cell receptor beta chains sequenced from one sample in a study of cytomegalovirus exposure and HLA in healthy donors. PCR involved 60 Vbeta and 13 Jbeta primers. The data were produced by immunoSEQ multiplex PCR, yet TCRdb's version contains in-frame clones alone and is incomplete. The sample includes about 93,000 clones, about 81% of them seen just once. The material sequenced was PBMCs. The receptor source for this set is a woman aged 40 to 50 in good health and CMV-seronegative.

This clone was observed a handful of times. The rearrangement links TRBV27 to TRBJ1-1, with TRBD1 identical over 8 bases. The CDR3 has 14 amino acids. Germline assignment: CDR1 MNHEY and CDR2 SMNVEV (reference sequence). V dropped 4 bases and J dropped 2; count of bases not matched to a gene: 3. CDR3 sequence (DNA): TGTGCCAGCAGTTGGGGGACAGGTAACACTGAAGCTTTCTTT. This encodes CASSWGTGNTEAFF.

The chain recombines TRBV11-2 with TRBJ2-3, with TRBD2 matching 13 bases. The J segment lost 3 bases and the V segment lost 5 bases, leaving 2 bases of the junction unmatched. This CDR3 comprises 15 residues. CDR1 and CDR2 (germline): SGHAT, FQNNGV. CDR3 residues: CASSPGLAGTDTQYF. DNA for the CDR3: TGTGCCAGCAGCCCGGGACTAGCGGGAACAGATACGCAGTATTTT.

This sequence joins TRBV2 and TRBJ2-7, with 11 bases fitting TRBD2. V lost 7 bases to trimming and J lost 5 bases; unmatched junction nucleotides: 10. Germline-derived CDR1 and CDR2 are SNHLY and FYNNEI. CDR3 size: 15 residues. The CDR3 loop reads CASTQTSGAVDEQYF. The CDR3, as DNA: TGTGCCAGCACTCAGACTAGCGGGGCGGTCGACGAGCAGTACTTC.

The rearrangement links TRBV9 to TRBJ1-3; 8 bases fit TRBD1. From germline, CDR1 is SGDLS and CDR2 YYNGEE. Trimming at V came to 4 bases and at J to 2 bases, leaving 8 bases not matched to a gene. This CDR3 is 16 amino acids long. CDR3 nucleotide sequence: TGTGCCAGCAGCTTTGGACAGGGAGAAGCTGGAAACACCATATATTTT. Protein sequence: CASSFGQGEAGNTIYF.

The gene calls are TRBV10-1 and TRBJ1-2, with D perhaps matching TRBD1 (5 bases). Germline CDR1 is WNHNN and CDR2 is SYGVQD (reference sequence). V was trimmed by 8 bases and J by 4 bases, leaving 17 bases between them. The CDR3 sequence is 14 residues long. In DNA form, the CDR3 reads TGCGCCAGCGTTTGGGTTGGGGGGGTCTATGGCTACACCTTC. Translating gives CASVWVGGVYGYTF.

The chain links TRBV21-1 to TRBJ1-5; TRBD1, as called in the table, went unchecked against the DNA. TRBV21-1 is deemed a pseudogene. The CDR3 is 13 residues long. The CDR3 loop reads CASLNRGNQPQHF. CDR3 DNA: TGTGCCAGCTTGAACAGGGGGAATCAGCCCCAGCATTTT.

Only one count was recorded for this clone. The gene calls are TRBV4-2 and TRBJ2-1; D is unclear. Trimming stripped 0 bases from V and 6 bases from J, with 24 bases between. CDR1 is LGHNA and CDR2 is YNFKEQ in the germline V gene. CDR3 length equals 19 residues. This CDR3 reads CASSQEPRTKYKALNEQFF. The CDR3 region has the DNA TGTGCCAGCAGCCAAGAGCCCCGAACTAAGTATAAGGCCCTCAATGAGCAGTTCTTC.

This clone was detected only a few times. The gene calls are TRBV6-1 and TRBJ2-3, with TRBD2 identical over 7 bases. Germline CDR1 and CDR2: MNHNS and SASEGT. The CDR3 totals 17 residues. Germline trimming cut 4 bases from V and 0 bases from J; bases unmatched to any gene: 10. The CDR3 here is CASSAPVSGSSTDTQYF. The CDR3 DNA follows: TGTGCCAGCAGTGCCCCCGTTAGCGGGTCTAGCACAGATACGCAGTATTTT.

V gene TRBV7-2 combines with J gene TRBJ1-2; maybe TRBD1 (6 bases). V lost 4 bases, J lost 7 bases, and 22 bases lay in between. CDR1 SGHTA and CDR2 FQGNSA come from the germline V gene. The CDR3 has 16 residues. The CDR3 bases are TGTGCCAGCAGCTCAGGGGTAGGCGGCGTCGTTAGTGGCTACACCTTC. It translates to CASSSGVGGVVSGYTF.

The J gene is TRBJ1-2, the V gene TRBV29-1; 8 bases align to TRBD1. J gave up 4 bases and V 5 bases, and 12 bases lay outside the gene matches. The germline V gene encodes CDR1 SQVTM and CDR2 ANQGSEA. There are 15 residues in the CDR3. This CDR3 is CSVMNRGTTGYGYTF. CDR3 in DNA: TGCAGCGTTATGAACAGGGGGACCACCGGCTATGGCTACACCTTC. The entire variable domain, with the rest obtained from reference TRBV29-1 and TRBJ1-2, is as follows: SAVISQKPSRDICQRGTSLTIQCQVDSQVTMMFWYRQQPGQSLTLIATANQGSEATYESGFVIDKFPISRPNLTFSTLTVSNMSPEDSSIYLCSVMNRGTTGYGYTFGSGTRLTVV.

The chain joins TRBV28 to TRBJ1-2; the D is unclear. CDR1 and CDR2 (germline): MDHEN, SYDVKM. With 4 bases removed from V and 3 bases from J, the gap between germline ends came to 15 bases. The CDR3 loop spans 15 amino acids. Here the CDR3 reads CASSSPPRPHYGYTF. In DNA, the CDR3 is TGTGCCAGCAGTTCACCTCCTAGGCCTCACTATGGCTACACCTTC.

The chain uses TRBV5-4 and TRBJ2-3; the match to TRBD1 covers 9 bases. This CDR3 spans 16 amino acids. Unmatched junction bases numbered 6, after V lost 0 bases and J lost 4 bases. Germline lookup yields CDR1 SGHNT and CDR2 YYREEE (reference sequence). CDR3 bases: TGTGCCAGCAGCTTGGAGGGAACAGGGGGCTCAGATACGCAGTATTTT. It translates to CASSLEGTGGSDTQYF.

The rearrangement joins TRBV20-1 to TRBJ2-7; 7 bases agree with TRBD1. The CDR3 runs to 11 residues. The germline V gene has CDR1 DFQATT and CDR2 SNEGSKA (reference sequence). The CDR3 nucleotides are TGCAGCCGATCCGACAGGGACGAGCAGTACTTC. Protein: CSRSDRDEQYF.

CDR3 amino acids: CASSLGVAGGYNEQFF. CDR3 DNA sequence: TGTGCCAGCAGCTTAGGGGTGGCGGGAGGTTACAATGAGCAGTTCTTC. The gene calls are TRBV11-3 and TRBJ2-1; 8 nucleotides align to TRBD2. V lost 1 base to trimming and J lost 4 bases; unmatched junction nucleotides: 6. The V gene's germline CDR1 is SGHNT and CDR2 YENEEA. This CDR3 contains 16 residues.

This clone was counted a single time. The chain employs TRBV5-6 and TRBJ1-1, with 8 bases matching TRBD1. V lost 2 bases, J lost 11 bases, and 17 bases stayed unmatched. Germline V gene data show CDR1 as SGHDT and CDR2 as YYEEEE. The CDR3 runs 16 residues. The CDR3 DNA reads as TGTGCCAGCAGCTTTTGGCCCGGGACAGGAACTTGTGGGGCTTTCTTT. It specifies CASSFWPGTGTCGAFF.

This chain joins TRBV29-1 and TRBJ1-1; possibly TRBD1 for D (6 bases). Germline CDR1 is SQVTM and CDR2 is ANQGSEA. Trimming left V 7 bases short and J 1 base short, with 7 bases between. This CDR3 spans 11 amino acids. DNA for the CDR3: TGCAGCGGGACAGCGAACACTGAAGCTTTCTTT. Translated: CSGTANTEAFF.